This TCR beta chain is from a study of blood T cells in healthy people across ages. Germline values: CDR1 DFQATT, CDR2 SNEGSKA (reference sequence). Trimming cost V 5 bases and J 0 bases; bases outside gene matches: 5. This CDR3 is built from 14 residues. With a J-beta primer mix and a sample-barcoded 5' primer, a second PCR ran roughly 6 to 11 cycles. MiXCR, run by TCRdb on the 5' RACE reads, gives a single entry per CDR3 protein. This sample yields approximately 600,000 distinct CDR3 sequences, of which about 54% are seen a single time; 30% to 40% belongs to the top ten. A remark on this clonotype: Its antigen is unidentified.

Findings and limits, study-wide: A strong correlation was found between TCR beta diversity and the percentage of naive T cells.

J is TRBJ2-5 and V is TRBV20-1; 8 nucleotides match TRBD2. The TCR originated in a man aged 55 to 69 in good health. Sequenced input: blood. The CDR3 loop is CSALAGGNQETQYF. The CDR3 DNA reads as TGCAGTGCTCTGGCGGGGGGTAACCAAGAGACCCAGTACTTC.